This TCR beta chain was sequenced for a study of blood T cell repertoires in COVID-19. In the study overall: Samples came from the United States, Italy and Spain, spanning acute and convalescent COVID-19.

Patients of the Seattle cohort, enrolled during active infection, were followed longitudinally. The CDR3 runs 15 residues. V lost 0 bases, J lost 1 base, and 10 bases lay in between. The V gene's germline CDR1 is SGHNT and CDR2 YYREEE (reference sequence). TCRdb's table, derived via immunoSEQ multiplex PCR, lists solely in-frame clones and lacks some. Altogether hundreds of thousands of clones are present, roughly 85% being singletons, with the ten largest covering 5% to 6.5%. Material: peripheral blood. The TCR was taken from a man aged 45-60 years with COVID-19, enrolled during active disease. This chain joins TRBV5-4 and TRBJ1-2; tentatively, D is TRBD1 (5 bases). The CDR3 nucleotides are TGTGCCAGCAGCTTGGGGGGGGAGCTTAACTATGGCTACACCTTC. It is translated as CASSLGGELNYGYTF.